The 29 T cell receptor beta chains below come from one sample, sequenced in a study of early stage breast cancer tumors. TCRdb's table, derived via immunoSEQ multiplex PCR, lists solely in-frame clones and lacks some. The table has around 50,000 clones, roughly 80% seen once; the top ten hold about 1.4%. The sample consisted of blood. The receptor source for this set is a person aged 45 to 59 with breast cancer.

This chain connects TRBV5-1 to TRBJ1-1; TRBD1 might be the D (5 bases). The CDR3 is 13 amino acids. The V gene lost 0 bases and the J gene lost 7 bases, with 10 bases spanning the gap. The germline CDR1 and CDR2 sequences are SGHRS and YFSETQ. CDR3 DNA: TGCGCCAGCAGCTTGGGTGTGGGGGGTGAAGCTTTCTTT. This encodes CASSLGVGGEAFF. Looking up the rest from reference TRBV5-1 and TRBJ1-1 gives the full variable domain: KAGVTQTPRYLIKTRGQQVTLSCSPISGHRSVSWYQQTPGQGLQFLFEYFSETQRNKGNFPGRFSGRQFSNSRSEMNVSTLELGDSALYLCASSLGVGGEAFFGQGTRLTVV.

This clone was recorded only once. DNA for the CDR3: TGTGCCAGCAGTGTTTCCGGGGGGCACACTGAAGCTTTCTTT. Residues: CASSVSGGHTEAFF. The chain links TRBV6-1 to TRBJ1-1, with D possibly matching TRBD1 (6 bases). Germline assignment: CDR1 MNHNS and CDR2 SASEGT. CDR3 size: 14 residues. V lost 4 bases and J 3 bases, leaving 12 bases between the germline ends.

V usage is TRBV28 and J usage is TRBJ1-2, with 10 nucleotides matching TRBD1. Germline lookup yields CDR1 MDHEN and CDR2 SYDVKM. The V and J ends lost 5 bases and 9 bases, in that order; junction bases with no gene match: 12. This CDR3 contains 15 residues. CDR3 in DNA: TGTGCCAGCAGTCAAGGACAGGGGGTCTTTATGAGCTACACCTTC. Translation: CASSQGQGVFMSYTF.

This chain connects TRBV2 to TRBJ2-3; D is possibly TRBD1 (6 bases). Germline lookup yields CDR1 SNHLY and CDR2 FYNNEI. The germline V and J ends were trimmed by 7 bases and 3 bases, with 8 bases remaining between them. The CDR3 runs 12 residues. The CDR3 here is CASTGDTDTQYF. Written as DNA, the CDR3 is TGTGCCAGCACAGGGGATACAGATACGCAGTATTTT.

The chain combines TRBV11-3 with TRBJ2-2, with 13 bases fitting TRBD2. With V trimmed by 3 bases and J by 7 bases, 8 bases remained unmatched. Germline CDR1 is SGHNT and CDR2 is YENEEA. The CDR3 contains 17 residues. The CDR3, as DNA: TGTGCCAGCAGCTTCCGGACTAGCGGGAGATGGGGCGGGGAGCTGTTTTTT. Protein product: CASSFRTSGRWGGELFF.

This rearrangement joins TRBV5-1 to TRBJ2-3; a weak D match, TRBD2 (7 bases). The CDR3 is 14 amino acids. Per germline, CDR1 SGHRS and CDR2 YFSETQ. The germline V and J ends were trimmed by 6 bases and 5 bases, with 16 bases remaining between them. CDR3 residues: CASTSRGALDTQYF. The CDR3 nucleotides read TGCGCCAGCACCTCCCGGGGGGCCTTAGATACGCAGTATTTT. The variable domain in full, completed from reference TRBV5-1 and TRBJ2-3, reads KAGVTQTPRYLIKTRGQQVTLSCSPISGHRSVSWYQQTPGQGLQFLFEYFSETQRNKGNFPGRFSGRQFSNSRSEMNVSTLELGDSALYLCASTSRGALDTQYFGPGTRLTVL.

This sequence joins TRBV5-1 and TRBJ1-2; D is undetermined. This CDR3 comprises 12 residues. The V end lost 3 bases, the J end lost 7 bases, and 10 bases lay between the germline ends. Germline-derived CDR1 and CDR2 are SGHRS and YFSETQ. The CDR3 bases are TGCGCCAGCAGCTCGTCCCAGGTTGGCTACACCTTC. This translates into CASSSSQVGYTF.

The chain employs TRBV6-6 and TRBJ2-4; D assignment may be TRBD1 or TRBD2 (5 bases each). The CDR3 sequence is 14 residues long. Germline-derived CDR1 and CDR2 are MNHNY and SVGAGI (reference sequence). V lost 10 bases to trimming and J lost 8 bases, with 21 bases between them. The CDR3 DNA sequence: TGTGCCACGACTCCTATGGGACCGCTGGACATTCAGTACTTC. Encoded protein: CATTPMGPLDIQYF.

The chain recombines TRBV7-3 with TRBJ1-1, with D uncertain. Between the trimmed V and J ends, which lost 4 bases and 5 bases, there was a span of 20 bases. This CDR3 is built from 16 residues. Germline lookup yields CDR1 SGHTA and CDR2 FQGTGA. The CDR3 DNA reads TGTGCCAGCAGCTCCAAACCTACATCCCAAGGAACTGAAGCTTTCTTT. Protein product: CASSSKPTSQGTEAFF.

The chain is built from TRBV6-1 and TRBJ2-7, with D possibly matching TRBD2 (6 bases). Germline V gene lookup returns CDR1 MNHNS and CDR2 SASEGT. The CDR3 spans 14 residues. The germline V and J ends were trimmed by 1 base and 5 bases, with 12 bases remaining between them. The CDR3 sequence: CASSEGREFDEQYF. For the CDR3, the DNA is TGTGCCAGCAGTGAAGGGAGGGAGTTCGACGAGCAGTACTTC.

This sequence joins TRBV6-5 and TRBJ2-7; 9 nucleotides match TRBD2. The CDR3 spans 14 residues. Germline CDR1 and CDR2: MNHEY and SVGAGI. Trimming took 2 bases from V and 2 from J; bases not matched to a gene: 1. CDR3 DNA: TGTGCCAGCAGTTACGGCGGGAGGGCCTACGAGCAGTACTTC. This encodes CASSYGGRAYEQYF.

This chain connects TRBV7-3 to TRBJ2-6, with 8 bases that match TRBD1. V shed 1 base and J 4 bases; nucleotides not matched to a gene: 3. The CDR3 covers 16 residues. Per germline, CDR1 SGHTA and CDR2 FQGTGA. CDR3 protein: CASSLRTGTGANVLTF. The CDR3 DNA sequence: TGTGCCAGCAGCTTAAGGACAGGGACCGGGGCCAACGTCCTGACTTTC.

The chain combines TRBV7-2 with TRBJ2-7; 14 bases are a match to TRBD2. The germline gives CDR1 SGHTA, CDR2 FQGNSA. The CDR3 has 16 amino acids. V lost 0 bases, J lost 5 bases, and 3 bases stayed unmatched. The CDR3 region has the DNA TGTGCCAGCAGCTTAGCGGGGGGACTAGCGGGAGACGAGCAGTACTTC. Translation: CASSLAGGLAGDEQYF.

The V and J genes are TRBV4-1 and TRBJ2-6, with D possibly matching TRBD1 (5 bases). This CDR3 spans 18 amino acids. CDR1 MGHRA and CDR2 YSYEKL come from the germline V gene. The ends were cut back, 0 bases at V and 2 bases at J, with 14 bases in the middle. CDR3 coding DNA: TGCGCCAGCAGCCAAGACAGGGAACACTTTCCTGGGGCCAACGTCCTGACTTTC. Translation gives CASSQDREHFPGANVLTF.

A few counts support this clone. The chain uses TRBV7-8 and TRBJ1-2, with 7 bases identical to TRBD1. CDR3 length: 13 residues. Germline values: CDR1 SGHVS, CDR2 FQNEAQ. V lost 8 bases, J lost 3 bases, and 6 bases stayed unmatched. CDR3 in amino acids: CASGWDSHYGYTF. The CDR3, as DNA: TGTGCCAGCGGCTGGGACAGCCACTATGGCTACACCTTC.

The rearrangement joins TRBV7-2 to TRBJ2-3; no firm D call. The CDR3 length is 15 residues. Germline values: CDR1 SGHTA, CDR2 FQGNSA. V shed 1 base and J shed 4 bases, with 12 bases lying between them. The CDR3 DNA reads TGTGCCAGCAGCTTAGGACTGGGTCAGGCAGATACGCAGTATTTT. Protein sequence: CASSLGLGQADTQYF.

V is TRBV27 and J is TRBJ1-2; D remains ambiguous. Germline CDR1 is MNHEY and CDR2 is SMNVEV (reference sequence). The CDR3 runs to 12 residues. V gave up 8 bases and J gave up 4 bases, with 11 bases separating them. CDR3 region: CASSYMVYGYTF. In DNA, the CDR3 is TGTGCCAGCTCTTATATGGTCTATGGCTACACCTTC.

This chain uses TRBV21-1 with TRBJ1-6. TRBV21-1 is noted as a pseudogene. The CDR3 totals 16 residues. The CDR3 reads CASSNTTALPNPALHF. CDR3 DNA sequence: TGTGCCAGCAGCAACACTACCGCACTCCCCAACCCGGCCCTCCACTTT.

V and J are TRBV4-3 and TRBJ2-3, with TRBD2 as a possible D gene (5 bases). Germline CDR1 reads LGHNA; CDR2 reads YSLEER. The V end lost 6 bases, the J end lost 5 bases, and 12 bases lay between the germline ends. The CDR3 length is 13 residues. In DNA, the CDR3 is TGCGCCAGCAGTCTCGCCCGGGGAGATACGCAGTATTTT. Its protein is CASSLARGDTQYF.

The CDR3, as DNA: TGTGCCAGTAGTATGAGCCTAGCGGGGGGTGTAAGGGAGAAGTTCTTC. Its protein product is CASSMSLAGGVREKFF. This sequence joins TRBV19 and TRBJ2-1, with TRBD2 matching over 11 bases. Germline V gene lookup returns CDR1 LNHDA and CDR2 SQIVND (reference sequence). The CDR3 runs 16 residues. Trimming took 3 bases from V and 14 from J; bases not matched to a gene: 15.

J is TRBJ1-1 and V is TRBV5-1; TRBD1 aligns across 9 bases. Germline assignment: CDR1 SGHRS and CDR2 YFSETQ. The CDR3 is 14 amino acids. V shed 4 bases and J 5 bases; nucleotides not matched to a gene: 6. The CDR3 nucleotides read TGCGCCAGCAGCCCCGGACAGGGGAGTACTGAAGCTTTCTTT. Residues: CASSPGQGSTEAFF.

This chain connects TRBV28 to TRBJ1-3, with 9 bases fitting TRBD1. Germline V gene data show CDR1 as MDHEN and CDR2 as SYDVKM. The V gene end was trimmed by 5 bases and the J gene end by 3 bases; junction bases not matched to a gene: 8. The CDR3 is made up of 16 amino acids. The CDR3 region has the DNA TGTGCCAGCAGTGGCCTAACAGGGGGCTTTGGAAACACCATATATTTT. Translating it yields CASSGLTGGFGNTIYF.

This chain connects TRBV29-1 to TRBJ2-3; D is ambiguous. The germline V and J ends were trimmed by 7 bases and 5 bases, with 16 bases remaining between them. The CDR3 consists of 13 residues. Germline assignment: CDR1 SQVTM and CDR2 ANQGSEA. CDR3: CSARLGNGDTQYF. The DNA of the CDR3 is TGCAGCGCCCGTTTAGGGAATGGAGATACGCAGTATTTT.

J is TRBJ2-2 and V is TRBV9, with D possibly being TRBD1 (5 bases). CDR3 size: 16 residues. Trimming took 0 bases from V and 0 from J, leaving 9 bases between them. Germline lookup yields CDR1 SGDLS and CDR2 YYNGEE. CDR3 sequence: CASSVAGAANTGELFF. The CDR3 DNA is TGTGCCAGCAGCGTAGCTGGGGCTGCGAACACCGGGGAGCTGTTTTTT. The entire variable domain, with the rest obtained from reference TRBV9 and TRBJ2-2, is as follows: DSGVTQTPKHLITATGQRVTLRCSPRSGDLSVYWYQQSLDQGLQFLIQYYNGEERAKGNILERFSAQQFPDLHSELNLSSLELGDSALYFCASSVAGAANTGELFFGEGSRLTVL.

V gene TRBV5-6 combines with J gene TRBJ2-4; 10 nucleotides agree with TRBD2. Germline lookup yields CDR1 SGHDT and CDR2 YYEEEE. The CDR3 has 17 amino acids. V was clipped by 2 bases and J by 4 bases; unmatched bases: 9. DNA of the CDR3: TGTGCCAGCAGCTTTATAGCTAGCGGGAGTGAAAAAAACATTCAGTACTTC. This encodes CASSFIASGSEKNIQYF.

CDR3 in amino acids: CASSLRALYNEQFF. CDR3 nucleotides: TGTGCCAGCAGTCTCCGGGCCCTTTACAATGAGCAGTTCTTC. V and J are TRBV6-6 and TRBJ2-1; D remains ambiguous. The V gene's germline CDR1 is MNHNY and CDR2 SVGAGI (reference sequence). The CDR3 has 14 residues. Trimming left V 5 bases short and J 4 bases short, with 12 bases between.

CDR3 sequence (DNA): TGTGCCAGCATACCCAGCGGGTGGCTAAATACGCAGTATTTT. This sequence encodes CASIPSGWLNTQYF. The J gene is TRBJ2-3, the V gene TRBV5-8; a weak D match, TRBD2 (6 bases). This CDR3 is built from 14 residues. Deletions cut 6 bases from V and 7 bases from J, with 18 bases between. The germline CDR1 and CDR2 sequences are SGHTS and YDEGEE.

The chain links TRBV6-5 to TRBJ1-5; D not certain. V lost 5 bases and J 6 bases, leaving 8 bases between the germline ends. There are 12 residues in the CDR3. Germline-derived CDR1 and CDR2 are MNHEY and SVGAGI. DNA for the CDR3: TGTGCCAGCAGTAACGGGCCTCAGCCCCAGCATTTT. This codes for CASSNGPQPQHF.

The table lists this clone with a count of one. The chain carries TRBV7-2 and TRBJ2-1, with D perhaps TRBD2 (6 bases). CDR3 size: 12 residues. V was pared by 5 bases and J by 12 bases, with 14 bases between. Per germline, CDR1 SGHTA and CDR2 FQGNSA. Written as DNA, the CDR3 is TGTGCCAGCAGCCCGGGACCGCGGGGGCAGTTCTTC. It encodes CASSPGPRGQFF.